These 8 T cell receptor beta chains share one sample of origin, sequenced in a study of blood T cell repertoires in COVID-19. Profiled with immunoSEQ multiplex PCR; TCRdb holds only in-frame clones, not every one. The data contain 110,000 to 150,000 clones, roughly 80% of them seen just once; the ten biggest clones take up about 4.3%. Sequencing used peripheral blood. The receptors originated from a woman at least 80 years old with acute or convalescent COVID-19.

V and J are TRBV10-2 and TRBJ2-4, with D maybe TRBD1 (5 bases). The CDR3 has 14 amino acids. The germline CDR1 and CDR2 sequences are WSHSY and SAAADI. V was cut by 8 bases and J by 5 bases, with 16 bases left in between. The CDR3: CASSEVQGQNIQYF. In DNA, the CDR3 is TGCGCCAGCTCAGAGGTGCAGGGCCAAAACATTCAGTACTTC.

The chain carries TRBV6-5 and TRBJ2-2, with 7 bases aligning to TRBD1. The CDR3 contains 15 residues. The ends lost 10 bases at V and 0 bases at J; junction bases unmatched: 8. The germline V gene encodes CDR1 MNHEY and CDR2 SVGAGI. CDR3 residues: CANGTGTANTGELFF. CDR3 nucleotide sequence: TGTGCCAACGGAACCGGGACAGCGAACACCGGGGAGCTGTTTTTT.

The gene calls are TRBV14 and TRBJ2-3; tentatively, D is TRBD2 (6 bases). The CDR3 spans 13 residues. CDR1 is SGHDN, CDR2 FVKESK, per germline. Trimming left V 4 bases short and J 11 bases short, with 16 bases between. The CDR3 DNA is TGTGCCAGCAGCCCCGCAGTGGCGGGAAGGCAGTATTTT. Protein: CASSPAVAGRQYF. The whole variable domain, remainder taken from reference TRBV14 and TRBJ2-3, is EAGVTQFPSHSVIEKGQTVTLRCDPISGHDNLYWYRRVMGKEIKFLLHFVKESKQDESGMPNNRFLAERTGGTYSTLKVQPAELEDSGVYFCASSPAVAGRQYFGPGTRLTVL.

The V call is TRBV3-1 (or the pseudogene TRBV3-2), the J call TRBJ2-1, with 7 bases aligning to TRBD1. The CDR3 is made up of 18 amino acids. The V and J ends lost 4 bases and 3 bases, in that order; junction bases with no gene match: 15. Germline CDR1 and CDR2: LGHDT and YNNKEL (reference sequence). CDR3 protein: CASSREGFSGQDYNEQFF. The CDR3 DNA sequence: TGTGCCAGCAGCCGAGAGGGCTTTTCAGGACAGGACTACAATGAGCAGTTCTTC.

The chain links TRBV10-2 to TRBJ1-5, with D hard to call. CDR3 length equals 14 residues. The germline CDR1 and CDR2 sequences are WSHSY and SAAADI. V lost 4 bases and J lost 4, with 11 bases in between. CDR3 residues: CASSAPGGNQPQHF. In DNA, the CDR3 is TGCGCCAGCAGTGCCCCAGGAGGGAATCAGCCCCAGCATTTT.

V usage is TRBV9 and J usage is TRBJ2-5, with 9 bases identical to TRBD1. This CDR3 is 15 amino acids long. The V gene end was trimmed by 2 bases and the J gene end by 2 bases; junction bases not matched to a gene: 4. The germline V gene has CDR1 SGDLS and CDR2 YYNGEE. The CDR3 nucleotides are TGTGCCAGCAGCGTCACCGGACAGGGGCAAGAGACCCAGTACTTC. Residues: CASSVTGQGQETQYF. Variable domain in full (rest from reference TRBV9 and TRBJ2-5): DSGVTQTPKHLITATGQRVTLRCSPRSGDLSVYWYQQSLDQGLQFLIQYYNGEERAKGNILERFSAQQFPDLHSELNLSSLELGDSALYFCASSVTGQGQETQYFGPGTRLLVL.

V is TRBV7-3 and J is TRBJ2-3; D ambiguous. V gave up 2 bases and J gave up 0 bases, with 9 bases separating them. The CDR3 runs to 15 residues. Germline-derived CDR1 and CDR2 are SGHTA and FQGTGA. In DNA form, the CDR3 reads TGTGCCAGCAGCTTAGTAGTCACTAGCACAGATACGCAGTATTTT. This gives the protein CASSLVVTSTDTQYF.

This chain uses TRBV10-1 with TRBJ2-2; D is possibly TRBD1 (6 bases). V lost 2 bases, J lost 1 base, and 20 bases lay in between. The CDR3 extends over 19 amino acids. Looked up from germline, CDR1 is WNHNN and CDR2 is SYGVQD (reference sequence). CDR3 sequence (DNA): TGCGCCAGCAGTGAGGGGCCAGGGGCCCTCCTAATGAACACCGGGGAGCTGTTTTTT. Its protein is CASSEGPGALLMNTGELFF.